This T cell receptor beta chain was captured in a study of spatial heterogeneity in lung cancer. This clonotype was seen ten or more times. TCRdb re-called the 5' RACE reads through MiXCR, storing one row per CDR3 protein. This sample yields about 120,000 distinct CDR3 sequences, of which more than 9% are seen a single time; over 15% belongs to the top ten. The time point is: blood at routine non-recurrence follow-up after resection. Whole RNA obtained from tumor, nontumor lung or frozen PBMC underwent sequencing without sorting. This CDR3 contains 15 residues. Trimming took 8 bases from V and 0 from J, leaving 14 bases between them. Per germline, CDR1 KGHSH and CDR2 LQKENI.

The chain couples TRBV18 to TRBJ1-3, with a possible D match to TRBD1 (5 bases). The TCR comes from a male donor with early-stage non-small cell lung cancer. Source: PBMCs, taken at follow-up. CDR3 protein: CASHRTMGSGNTIYF. The CDR3 region has the DNA TGTGCCAGCCACAGGACCATGGGCTCTGGAAACACCATATATTTT.